The clone carrying this T cell receptor (beta chain) showed up many times. This sample is part of a study of early T cells in non-severe SARS-CoV-2 infection. V shed 5 bases and J shed 9 bases, with 14 bases lying between them. Looked up from germline, CDR1 is DFQATT and CDR2 is SNEGSKA (reference sequence). CDR3 length: 12 amino acids. TCRdb independently ran MiXCR on the 5' RACE reads; one entry per CDR3 protein. This table has tens of thousands of distinct CDR3 sequences, less than 8.5% appearing once. V usage is TRBV20-1 and J usage is TRBJ2-1; D possibly corresponds to TRBD2 (6 bases). This TCR derives from an adult who was a healthcare worker with PCR-confirmed SARS-CoV-2 infection or an uninfected control (not recorded which). The material sequenced was whole blood. CDR3 sequence (DNA): TGCAGTGCTCCCGGTGGAGGGGTTGAGCAGTTCTTC. Its protein is CSAPGGGVEQFF.